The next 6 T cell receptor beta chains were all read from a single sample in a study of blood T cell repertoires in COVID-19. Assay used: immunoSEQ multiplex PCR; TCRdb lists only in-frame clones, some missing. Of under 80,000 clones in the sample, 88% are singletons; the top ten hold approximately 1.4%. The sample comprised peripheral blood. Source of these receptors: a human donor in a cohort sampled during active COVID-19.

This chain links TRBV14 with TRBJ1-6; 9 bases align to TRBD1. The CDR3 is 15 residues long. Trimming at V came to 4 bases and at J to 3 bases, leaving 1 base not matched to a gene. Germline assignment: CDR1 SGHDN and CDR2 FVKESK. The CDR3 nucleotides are TGTGCCAGCAGCCCGGGACAGGGCTATAATTCACCCCTCCACTTT. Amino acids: CASSPGQGYNSPLHF.

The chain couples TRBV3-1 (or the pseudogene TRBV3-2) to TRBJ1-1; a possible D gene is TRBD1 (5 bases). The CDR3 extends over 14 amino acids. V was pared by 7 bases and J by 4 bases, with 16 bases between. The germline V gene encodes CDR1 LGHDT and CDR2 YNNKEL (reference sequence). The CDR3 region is CASKLGGASTEAFF. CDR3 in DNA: TGTGCCAGCAAGCTTGGAGGGGCGAGCACTGAAGCTTTCTTT.

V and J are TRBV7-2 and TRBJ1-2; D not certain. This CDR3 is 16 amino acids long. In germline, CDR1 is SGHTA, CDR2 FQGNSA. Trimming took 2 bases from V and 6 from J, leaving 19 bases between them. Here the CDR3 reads CASSLSAALRVNGYTF. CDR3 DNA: TGTGCCAGCAGCTTATCCGCAGCCCTCCGGGTTAATGGCTACACCTTC.

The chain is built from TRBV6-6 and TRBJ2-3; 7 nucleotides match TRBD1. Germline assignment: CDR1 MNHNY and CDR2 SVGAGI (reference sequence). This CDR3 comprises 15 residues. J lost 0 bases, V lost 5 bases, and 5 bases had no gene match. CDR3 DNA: TGTGCCAGCAGTAGCCAACAGGGGAGCACAGATACGCAGTATTTT. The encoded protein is CASSSQQGSTDTQYF.

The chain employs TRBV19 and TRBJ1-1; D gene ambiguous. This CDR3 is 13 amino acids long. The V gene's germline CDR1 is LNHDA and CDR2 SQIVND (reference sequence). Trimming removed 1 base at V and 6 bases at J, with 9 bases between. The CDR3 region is CASSIAPQSEAFF. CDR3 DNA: TGTGCCAGTAGTATAGCGCCACAGTCTGAAGCTTTCTTT.

CDR3 DNA sequence: TGCGCCAGCAGGACCGGGGGGGCGGGCCGAGGGGCAGATACGCAGTATTTT. It encodes CASRTGGAGRGADTQYF. The rearrangement links TRBV5-1 to TRBJ2-3; the match to TRBD2 covers 8 bases. The germline gives CDR1 SGHRS, CDR2 YFSETQ. Trimming cost V 5 bases and J 4 bases; bases outside gene matches: 15. The CDR3 is 17 amino acids.